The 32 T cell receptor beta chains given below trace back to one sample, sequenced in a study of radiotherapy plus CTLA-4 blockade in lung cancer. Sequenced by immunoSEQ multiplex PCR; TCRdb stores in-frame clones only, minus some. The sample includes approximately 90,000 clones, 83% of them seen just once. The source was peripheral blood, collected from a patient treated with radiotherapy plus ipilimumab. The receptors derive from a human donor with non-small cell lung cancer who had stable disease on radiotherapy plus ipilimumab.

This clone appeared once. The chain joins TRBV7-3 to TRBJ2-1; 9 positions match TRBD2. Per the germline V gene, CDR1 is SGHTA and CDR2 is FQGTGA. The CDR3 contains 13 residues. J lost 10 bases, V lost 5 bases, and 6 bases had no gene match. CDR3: CASSPLAGREQFF. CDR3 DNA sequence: TGTGCCAGCAGCCCGCTAGCGGGGCGGGAGCAGTTCTTC.

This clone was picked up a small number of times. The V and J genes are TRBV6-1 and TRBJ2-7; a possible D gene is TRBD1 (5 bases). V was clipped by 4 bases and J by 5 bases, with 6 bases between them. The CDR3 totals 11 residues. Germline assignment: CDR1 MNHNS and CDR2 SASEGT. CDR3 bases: TGTGCCAGCAGTGCCAGGGACGAGCAGTACTTC. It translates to CASSARDEQYF.

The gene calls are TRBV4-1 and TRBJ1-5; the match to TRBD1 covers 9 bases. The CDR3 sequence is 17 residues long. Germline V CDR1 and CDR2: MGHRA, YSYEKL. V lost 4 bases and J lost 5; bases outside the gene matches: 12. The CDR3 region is CASSPHRGTGSDQPQHF. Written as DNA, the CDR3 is TGCGCCAGCAGCCCCCACCGCGGGACAGGGAGCGATCAGCCCCAGCATTTT.

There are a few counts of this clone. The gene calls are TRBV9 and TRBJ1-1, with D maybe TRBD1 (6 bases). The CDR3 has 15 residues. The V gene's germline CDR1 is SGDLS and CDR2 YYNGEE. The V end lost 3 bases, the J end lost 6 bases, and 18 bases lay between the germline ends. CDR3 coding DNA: TGTGCCAGCAGCGGCACGGGGGCGGTAGGGTCTGAAGCTTTCTTT. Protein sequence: CASSGTGAVGSEAFF.

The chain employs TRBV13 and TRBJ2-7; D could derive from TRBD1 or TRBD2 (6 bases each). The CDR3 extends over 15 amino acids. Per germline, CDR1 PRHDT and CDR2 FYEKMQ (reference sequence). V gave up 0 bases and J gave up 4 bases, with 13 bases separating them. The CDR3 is CASSLGGGLSYEQYF. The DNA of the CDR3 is TGTGCCAGCAGCTTAGGTGGGGGGCTCAGTTACGAGCAGTACTTC.

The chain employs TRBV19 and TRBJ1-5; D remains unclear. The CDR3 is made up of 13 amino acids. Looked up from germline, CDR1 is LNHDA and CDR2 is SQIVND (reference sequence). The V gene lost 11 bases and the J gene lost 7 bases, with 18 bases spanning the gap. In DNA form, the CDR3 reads TGTGCCGTCTCCCCGAGCGCTTGGCAGCCCCAGCATTTT. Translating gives CAVSPSAWQPQHF.

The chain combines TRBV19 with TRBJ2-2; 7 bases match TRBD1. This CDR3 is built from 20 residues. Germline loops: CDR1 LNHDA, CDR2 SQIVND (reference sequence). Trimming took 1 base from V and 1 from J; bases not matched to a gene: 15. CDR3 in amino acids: CASSIVPPNTGAGNTGELFF. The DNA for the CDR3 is TGTGCCAGTAGTATAGTGCCCCCCAACACAGGGGCAGGGAACACCGGGGAGCTGTTTTTT.

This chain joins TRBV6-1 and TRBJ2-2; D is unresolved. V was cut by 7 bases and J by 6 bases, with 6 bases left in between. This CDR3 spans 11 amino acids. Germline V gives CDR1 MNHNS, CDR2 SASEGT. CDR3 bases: TGTGCCAGCAATTTCCCCGGGGAGCTGTTTTTT. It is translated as CASNFPGELFF.

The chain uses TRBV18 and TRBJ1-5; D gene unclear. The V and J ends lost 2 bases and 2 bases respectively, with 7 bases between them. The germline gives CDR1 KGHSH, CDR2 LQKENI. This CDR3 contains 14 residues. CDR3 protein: CASSPSLGNQPQHF. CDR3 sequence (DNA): TGTGCCAGCTCACCAAGCTTGGGCAATCAGCCCCAGCATTTT.

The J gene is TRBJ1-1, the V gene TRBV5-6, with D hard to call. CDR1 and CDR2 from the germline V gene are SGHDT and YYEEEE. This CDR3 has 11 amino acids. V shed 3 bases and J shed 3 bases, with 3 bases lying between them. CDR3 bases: TGTGCCAGCAGCTGGGACACTGAAGCTTTCTTT. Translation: CASSWDTEAFF.

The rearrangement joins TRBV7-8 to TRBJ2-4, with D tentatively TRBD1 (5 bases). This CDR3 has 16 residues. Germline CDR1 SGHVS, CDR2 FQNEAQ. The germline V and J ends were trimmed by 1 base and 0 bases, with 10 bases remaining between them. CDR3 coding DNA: TGTGCCAGCAGCTTAGTAGCAGGGTCAGCCAAAAACATTCAGTACTTC. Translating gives CASSLVAGSAKNIQYF.

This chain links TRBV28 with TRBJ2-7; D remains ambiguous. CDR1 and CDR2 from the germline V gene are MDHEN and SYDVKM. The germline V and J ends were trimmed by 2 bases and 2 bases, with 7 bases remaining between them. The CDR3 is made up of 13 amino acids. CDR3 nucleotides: TGTGCCAGCAGTTTACCCTTCCCCTACGAGCAGTACTTC. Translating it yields CASSLPFPYEQYF.

DNA for the CDR3: TGTGCCAGCAGCGTAGGGACGGACCGTGCCACCAATGAGCAGTTCTTC. It codes for CASSVGTDRATNEQFF. This chain connects TRBV9 to TRBJ2-1; D is undetermined. The CDR3 sequence is 16 residues long. Germline V CDR1 and CDR2: SGDLS, YYNGEE. Trimming left V 0 bases short and J 6 bases short, with 16 bases between.

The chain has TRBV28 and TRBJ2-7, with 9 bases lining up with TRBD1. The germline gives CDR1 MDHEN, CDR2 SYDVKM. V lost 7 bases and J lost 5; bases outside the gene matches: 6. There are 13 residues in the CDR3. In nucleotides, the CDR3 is TGTGCCAGCAAAAGGACAGGGGCTCACGAGCAGTACTTC. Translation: CASKRTGAHEQYF. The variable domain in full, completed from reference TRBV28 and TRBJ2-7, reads DVKVTQSSRYLVKRTGEKVFLECVQDMDHENMFWYRQDPGLGLRLIYFSYDVKMKEKGDIPEGYSVSREKKERFSLILESASTNQTSMYLCASKRTGAHEQYFGPGTRLTVT.

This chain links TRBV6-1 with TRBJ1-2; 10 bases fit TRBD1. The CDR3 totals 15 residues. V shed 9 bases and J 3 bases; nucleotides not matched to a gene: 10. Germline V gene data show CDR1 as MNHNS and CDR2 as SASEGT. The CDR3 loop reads CASRWDRGSHYGYTF. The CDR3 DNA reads TGTGCCAGTCGGTGGGACAGGGGATCCCACTATGGCTACACCTTC.

The CDR3, as DNA: TGCGCCAGCAGAATGGGACTGTTGAACACTGAAGCTTTCTTT. Translation gives CASRMGLLNTEAFF. The J gene is TRBJ1-1, the V gene TRBV5-1, with D possibly being TRBD1 (5 bases). This CDR3 region has 14 residues. In germline, CDR1 is SGHRS, CDR2 YFSETQ. V dropped 5 bases and J dropped 0 bases, with 11 bases sitting between them.

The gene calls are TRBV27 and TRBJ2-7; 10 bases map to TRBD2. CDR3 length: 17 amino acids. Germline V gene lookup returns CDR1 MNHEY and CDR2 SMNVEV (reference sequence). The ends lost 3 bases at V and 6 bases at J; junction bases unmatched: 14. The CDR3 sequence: CASSLRASGSMMVEQYF. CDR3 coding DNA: TGTGCCAGCAGTTTGAGGGCTAGCGGGAGTATGATGGTCGAGCAGTACTTC.

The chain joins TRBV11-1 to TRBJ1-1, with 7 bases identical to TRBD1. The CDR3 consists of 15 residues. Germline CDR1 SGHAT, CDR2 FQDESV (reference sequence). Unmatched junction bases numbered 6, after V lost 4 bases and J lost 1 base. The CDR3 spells CASSSRTGKNTEAFF. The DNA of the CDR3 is TGTGCCAGCAGCTCGCGGACAGGAAAGAACACTGAAGCTTTCTTT.

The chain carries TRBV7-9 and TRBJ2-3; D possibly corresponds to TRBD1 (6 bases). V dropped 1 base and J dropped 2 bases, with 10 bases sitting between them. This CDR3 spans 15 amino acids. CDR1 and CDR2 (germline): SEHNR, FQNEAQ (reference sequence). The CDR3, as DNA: TGTGCCAGCAGCTTAGGCACAGGGACCACAGATACGCAGTATTTT. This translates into CASSLGTGTTDTQYF.

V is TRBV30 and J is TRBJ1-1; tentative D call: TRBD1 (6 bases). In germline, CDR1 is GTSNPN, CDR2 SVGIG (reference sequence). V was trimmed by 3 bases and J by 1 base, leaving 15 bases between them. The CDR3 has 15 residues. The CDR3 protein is CAWRESGVSNTEAFF. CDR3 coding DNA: TGTGCCTGGAGGGAATCAGGGGTATCGAACACTGAAGCTTTCTTT. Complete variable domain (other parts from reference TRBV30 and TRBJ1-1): SQTIHQWPATLVQPVGSPLSLECTVEGTSNPNLYWYRQAAGRGLQLLFYSVGIGQISSEVPQNLSASRPQDRQFILSSKKLLLSDSGFYLCAWRESGVSNTEAFFGQGTRLTVV.

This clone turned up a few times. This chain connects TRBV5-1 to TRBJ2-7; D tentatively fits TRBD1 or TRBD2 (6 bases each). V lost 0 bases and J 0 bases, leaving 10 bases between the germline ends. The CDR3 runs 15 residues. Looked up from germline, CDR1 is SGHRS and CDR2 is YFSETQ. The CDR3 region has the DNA TGCGCCAGCAGCTTGGGGGGGGCGACCTCCTACGAGCAGTACTTC. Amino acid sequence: CASSLGGATSYEQYF.

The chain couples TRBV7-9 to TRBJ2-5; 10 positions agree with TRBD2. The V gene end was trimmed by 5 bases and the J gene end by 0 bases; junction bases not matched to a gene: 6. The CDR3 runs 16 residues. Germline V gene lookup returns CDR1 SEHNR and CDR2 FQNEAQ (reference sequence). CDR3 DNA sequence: TGTGCCAGCAGCCATCAACTAGCGGGACACCAAGAGACCCAGTACTTC. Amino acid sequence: CASSHQLAGHQETQYF.

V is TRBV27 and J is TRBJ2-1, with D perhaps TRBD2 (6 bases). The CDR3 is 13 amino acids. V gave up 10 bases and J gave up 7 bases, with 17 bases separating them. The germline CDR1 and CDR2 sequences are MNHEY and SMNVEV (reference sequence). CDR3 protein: CATGTPVRNEQFF. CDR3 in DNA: TGTGCCACTGGGACTCCCGTACGAAATGAGCAGTTCTTC.

CDR3 sequence reads: CAWSLDSSGNTIYF. The CDR3 DNA reads TGTGCCTGGAGCCTGGATAGCTCTGGAAACACCATATATTTT. The genes are TRBV30 and TRBJ1-3; unclear D gene. The V end was cut by 3 bases, the J end by 0 bases, with 9 bases between. The CDR3 extends over 14 amino acids. CDR1 and CDR2 (germline): GTSNPN, SVGIG (reference sequence).

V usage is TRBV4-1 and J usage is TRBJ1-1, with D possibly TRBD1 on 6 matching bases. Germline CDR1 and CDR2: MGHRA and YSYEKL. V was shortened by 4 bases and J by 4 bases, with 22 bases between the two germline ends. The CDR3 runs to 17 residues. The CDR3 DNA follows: TGCGCCAGCAGCCGGGAAAAGAACGACAGGCTGAGCACTGAAGCTTTCTTT. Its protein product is CASSREKNDRLSTEAFF.

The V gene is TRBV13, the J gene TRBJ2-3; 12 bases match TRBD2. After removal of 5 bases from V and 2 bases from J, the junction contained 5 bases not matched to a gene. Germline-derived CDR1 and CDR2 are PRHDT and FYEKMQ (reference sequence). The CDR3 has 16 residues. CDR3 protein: CASSAGLAGTTDTQYF. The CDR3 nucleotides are TGTGCCAGCAGCGCCGGACTAGCGGGGACCACAGATACGCAGTATTTT.

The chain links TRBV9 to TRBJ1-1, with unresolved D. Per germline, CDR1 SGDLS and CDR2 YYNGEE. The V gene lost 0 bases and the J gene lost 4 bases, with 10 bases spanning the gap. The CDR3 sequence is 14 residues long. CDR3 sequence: CASSVGEVATEAFF. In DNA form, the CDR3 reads TGTGCCAGCAGCGTAGGGGAGGTGGCCACTGAAGCTTTCTTT.

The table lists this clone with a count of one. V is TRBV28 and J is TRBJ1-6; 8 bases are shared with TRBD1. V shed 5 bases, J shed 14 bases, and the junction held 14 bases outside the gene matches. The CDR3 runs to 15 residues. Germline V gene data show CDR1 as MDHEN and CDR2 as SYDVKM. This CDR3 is CASSPQTGAIPSLHF. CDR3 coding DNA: TGTGCCAGCAGTCCCCAGACAGGGGCGATTCCGTCCCTCCACTTT.

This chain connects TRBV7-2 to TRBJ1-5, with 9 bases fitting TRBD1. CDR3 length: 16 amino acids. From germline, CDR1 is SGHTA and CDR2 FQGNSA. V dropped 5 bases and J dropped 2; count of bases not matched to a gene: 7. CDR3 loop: CASSQHTGGGNQPQHF. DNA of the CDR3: TGTGCCAGCAGCCAACACACAGGGGGCGGCAATCAGCCCCAGCATTTT.

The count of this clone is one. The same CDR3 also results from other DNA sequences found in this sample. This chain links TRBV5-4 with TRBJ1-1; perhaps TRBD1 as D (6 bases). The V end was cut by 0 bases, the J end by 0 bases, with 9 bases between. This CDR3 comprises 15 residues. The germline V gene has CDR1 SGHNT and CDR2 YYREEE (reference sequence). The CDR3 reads CASSLDRDMNTEAFF. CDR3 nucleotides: TGTGCCAGCAGCTTGGATCGGGACATGAACACTGAAGCTTTCTTT.

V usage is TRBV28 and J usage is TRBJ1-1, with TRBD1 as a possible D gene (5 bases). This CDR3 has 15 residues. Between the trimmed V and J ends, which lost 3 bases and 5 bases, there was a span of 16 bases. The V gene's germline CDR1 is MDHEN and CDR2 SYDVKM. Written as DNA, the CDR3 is TGTGCCAGCAGTTTTCTCGGCAGGGTTGGGACTGAAGCTTTCTTT. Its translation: CASSFLGRVGTEAFF.

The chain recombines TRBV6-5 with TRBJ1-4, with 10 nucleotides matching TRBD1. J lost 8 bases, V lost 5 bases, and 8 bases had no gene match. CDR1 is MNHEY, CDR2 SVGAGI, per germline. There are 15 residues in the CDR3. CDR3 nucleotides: TGTGCCAGCAGTAACGCCGGGACAGGGGAGGAAAAACTGTTTTTT. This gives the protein CASSNAGTGEEKLFF.